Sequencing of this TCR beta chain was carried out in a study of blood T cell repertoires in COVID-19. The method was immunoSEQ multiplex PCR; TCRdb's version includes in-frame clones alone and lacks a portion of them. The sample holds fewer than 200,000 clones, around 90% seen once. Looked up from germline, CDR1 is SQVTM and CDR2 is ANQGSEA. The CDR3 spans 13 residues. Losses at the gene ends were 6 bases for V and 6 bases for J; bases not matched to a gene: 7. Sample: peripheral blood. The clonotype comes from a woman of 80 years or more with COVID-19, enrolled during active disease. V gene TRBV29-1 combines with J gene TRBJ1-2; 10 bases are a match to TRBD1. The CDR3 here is CSVKGQGKDGYTF. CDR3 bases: TGCAGCGTGAAGGGACAGGGGAAGGATGGCTACACCTTC.